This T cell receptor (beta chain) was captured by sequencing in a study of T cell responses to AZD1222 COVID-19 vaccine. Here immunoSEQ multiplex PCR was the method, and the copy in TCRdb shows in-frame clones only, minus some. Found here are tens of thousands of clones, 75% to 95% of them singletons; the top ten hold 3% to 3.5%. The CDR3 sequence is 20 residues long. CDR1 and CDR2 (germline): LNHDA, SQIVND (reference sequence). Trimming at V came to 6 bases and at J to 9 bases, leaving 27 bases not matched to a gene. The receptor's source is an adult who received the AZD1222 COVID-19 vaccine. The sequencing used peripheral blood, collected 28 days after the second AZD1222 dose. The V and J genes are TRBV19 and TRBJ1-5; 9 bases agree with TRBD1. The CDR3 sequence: CASSPGQGRALTPDILPQHF. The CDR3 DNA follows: TGTGCCAGTAGCCCGGGACAGGGAAGAGCCCTAACCCCCGACATCTTGCCCCAGCATTTT.